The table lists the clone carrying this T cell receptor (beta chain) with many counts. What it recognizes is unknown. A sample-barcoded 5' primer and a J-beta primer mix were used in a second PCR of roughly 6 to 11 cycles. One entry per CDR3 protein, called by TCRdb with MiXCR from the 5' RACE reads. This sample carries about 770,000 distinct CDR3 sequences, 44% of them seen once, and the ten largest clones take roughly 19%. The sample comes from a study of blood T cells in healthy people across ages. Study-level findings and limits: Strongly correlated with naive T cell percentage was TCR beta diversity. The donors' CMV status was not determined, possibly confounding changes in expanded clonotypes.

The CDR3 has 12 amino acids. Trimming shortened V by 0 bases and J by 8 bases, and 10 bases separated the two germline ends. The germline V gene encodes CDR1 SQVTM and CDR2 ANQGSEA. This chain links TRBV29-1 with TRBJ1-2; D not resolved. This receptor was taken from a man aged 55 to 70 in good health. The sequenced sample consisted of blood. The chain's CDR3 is CSVEEVEEGYTF. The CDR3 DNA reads TGCAGCGTTGAAGAGGTCGAGGAAGGCTACACCTTC.